This T cell receptor beta chain was found in a study of T cells expressing NK-cell markers (dated by TCRdb to 2018 to 2020). About the full investigation: In sorted CD3+CD56+NKG2C+, CD3+CD56+NKG2C- and CD3+CD56-NKG2C+ T-cell subsets from several donors, TCR beta-chain repertoires were profiled. Among the eight sequenced donors, only one was HCMV-seronegative, while the other seven were HCMV-seropositive. Randomly selected healthy volunteers, three men and five women, were used as the eight sequenced donors. Libraries were sequenced as 2 x 150 bp reads on Illumina HiSeq 2000/2500, MiSeq or NextSeq.

As for this clonotype: What this receptor recognizes is not known.

A commercial ELISA kit detecting HCMV-specific IgG in serum was used to determine HCMV serostatus. Ficoll density gradient centrifugation was used to isolate peripheral blood mononuclear cells from blood. The sequencer was an Illumina HiSeq 2000. TCR beta cDNA libraries were made by 5'RACE template switching that added a universal primer site and unique molecular identifiers. cDNA synthesis was primed from the TCR beta constant segment, followed by two successive PCR amplification steps. For the original study's pipeline: MIGEC was used to demultiplex reads and group the reads by UMI, and MiTCR was used to assemble and quantify clonotypes. To exclude erroneous sequences, any TCR cDNA sequence not supported by at least two reads was discarded. The tcR package was used for downstream repertoire analysis, and clonotypes were matched across fractions by CDR3 nucleotide sequence plus V segment. VDJmatch was used to annotate antigen specificity against VDJdb, with one amino acid substitution allowed in CDR3. Through TCRdb reprocessing, the reads give one entry per CDR3 protein sequence; DNA is omitted. The V and J calls were determined by TCRdb, not by the authors. This sample's table has entries for hundreds of thousands of distinct CDR3 sequences. The top ten clonotypes cover roughly 3.6% of the sample.

Its CDR3 holds 16 amino acids, cysteine through phenylalanine. DNA was not recorded. The germline V gene (reference sequence) specifies MNHEY as CDR1 and SMNVEV as CDR2. Broad study findings and their caveats: In roughly six donors, the dominant CD3+CD56+NKG2C+ clonotypes ranked among the top 10 CD8+ clonotypes, making up about 1.0-7.5% of CD8+ T cells. Whether the expanded NKG2C-expressing T cell clones were specific for HCMV antigens remained unclear. Those dominant clonotypes were again the most abundant among CD3+CD56-NKG2C+ cells in a handful of donors, at about 28.3-60.1%.

Material for sequencing was blood T cells: a sorted CD56 or NKG2C T cell subset, CD4+ or CD8+ T cells, or bulk PBMC T cells (not recorded which). The sequence derives from a man younger than 30 in good health. Donor details come from another sample of the same person, matched by shared clones. The rearranged chain carries TRBV27 and TRBJ1-5; TCRdb's D call, TRBD1, is unchecked because there is no DNA. This receptor has the CDR3 CASSPWGGGINQPQHF.